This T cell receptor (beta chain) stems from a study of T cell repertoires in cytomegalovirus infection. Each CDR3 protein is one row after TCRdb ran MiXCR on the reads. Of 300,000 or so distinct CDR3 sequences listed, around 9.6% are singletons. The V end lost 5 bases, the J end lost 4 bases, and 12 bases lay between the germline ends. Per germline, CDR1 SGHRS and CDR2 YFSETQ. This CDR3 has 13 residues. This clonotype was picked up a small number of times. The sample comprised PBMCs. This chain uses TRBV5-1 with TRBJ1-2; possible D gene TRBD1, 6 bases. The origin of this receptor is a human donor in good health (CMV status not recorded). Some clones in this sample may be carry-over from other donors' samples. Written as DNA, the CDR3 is TGCGCCAGCAGTACGACAGGTCCCTATGGCTACACCTTC. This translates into CASSTTGPYGYTF.